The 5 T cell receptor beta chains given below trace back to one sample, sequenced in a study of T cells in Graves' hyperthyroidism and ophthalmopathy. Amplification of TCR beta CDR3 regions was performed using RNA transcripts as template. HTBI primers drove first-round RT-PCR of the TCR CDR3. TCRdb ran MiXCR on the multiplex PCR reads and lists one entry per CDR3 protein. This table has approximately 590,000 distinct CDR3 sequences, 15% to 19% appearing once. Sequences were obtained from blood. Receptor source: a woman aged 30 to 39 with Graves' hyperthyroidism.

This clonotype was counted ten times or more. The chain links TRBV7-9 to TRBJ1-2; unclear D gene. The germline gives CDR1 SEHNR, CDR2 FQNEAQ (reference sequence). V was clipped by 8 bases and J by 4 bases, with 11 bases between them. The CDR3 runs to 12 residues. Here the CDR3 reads CASGDSTYGYTF. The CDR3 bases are TGTGCCAGCGGCGACTCTACCTATGGCTACACCTTC.

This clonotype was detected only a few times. The CDR3 DNA sequence: TGCGCCAGCAGCCAAAAGGACAGGACGCGAACCGGGGAGCTGTTTTTT. Encoded protein: CASSQKDRTRTGELFF. This chain connects TRBV5-1 to TRBJ2-2, with 7 positions matching TRBD1. J was trimmed by 5 bases and V by 4 bases; bases with no gene match: 11. CDR3 length: 16 amino acids. CDR1 and CDR2 from the germline V gene are SGHRS and YFSETQ.

CDR3 in amino acids: CASRATGTGSYEQFF. The CDR3 DNA reads TGTGCCAGCAGGGCCACCGGGACAGGAAGCTATGAGCAGTTCTTC. V usage is TRBV28 and J usage is TRBJ2-1; 8 bases line up with TRBD1. This CDR3 contains 15 residues. Germline V gene sequence: CDR1 MDHEN, CDR2 SYDVKM. Germline trimming cut 6 bases from V and 8 bases from J; bases unmatched to any gene: 12. Complete variable domain (other parts from reference TRBV28 and TRBJ2-1): DVKVTQSSRYLVKRTGEKVFLECVQDMDHENMFWYRQDPGLGLRLIYFSYDVKMKEKGDIPEGYSVSREKKERFSLILESASTNQTSMYLCASRATGTGSYEQFFGPGTRLTVL.

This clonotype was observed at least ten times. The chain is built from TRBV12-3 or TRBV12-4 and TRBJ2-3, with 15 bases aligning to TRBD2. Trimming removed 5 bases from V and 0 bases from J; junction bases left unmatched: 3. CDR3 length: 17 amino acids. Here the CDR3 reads CASSPGLAGGSTDTQYF. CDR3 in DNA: TGTGCCAGCAGTCCGGGACTAGCGGGAGGAAGCACAGATACGCAGTATTTT.

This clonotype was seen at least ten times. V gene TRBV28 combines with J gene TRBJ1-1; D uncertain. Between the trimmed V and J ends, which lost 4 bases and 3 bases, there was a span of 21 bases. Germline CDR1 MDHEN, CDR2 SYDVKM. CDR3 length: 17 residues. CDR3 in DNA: TGTGCCAGCAGTTCCCTTCCTTTAGTCGGGGAGGACACTGAAGCTTTCTTT. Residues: CASSSLPLVGEDTEAFF.